This T cell receptor (beta chain) was profiled in a study of early T cells in non-severe SARS-CoV-2 infection. Study results and caveats: Clonotype matching in VDJdb favored anti-spike CD8 responses and did not capture private and CD4 specificities.

Remarks on this clonotype: Antigen unknown.

TCRdb itself ran the 5' RACE reads through MiXCR, one entry per CDR3 protein. The sample shows tens of thousands of distinct CDR3 sequences, roughly a tenth of them seen only once. V lost 1 base, J lost 0 bases, and 13 bases lay in between. The CDR3 totals 17 residues. From germline, CDR1 is MGHRA and CDR2 YSYEKL. The chain couples TRBV4-1 to TRBJ1-5; D perhaps matches TRBD1 (5 bases). The source of this sequence is an adult who was a healthcare worker with PCR-confirmed SARS-CoV-2 infection or an uninfected control (not recorded which). The material was whole blood, obtained at baseline. The chain's CDR3 is CASSQVRRDSSNQPQHF. The CDR3 nucleotides are TGCGCCAGCAGCCAAGTTCGCAGGGATTCTAGCAATCAGCCCCAGCATTTT.